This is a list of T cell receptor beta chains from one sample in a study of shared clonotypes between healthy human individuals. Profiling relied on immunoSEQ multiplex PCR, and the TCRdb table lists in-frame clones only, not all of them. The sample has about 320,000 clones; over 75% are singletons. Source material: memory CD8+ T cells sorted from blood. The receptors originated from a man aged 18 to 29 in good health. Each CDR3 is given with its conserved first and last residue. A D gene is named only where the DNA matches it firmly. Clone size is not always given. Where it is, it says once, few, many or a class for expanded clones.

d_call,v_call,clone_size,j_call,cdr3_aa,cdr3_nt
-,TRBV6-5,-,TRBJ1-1,CASSYSQGSTEAFF,TGTGCCAGCAGTTACTCCCAGGGGAGCACTGAAGCTTTCTTT
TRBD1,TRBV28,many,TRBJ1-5,CASGGQGARQPQHF,TGTGCCAGCGGGGGTCAGGGGGCGCGGCAGCCCCAGCATTTT
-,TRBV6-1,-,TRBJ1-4,CASSDHSLIEKLFF,TGTGCCAGCAGTGATCATTCGTTGATTGAAAAACTGTTTTTT
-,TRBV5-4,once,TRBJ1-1,CASSLGLGPMSTEAFF,TGTGCCAGCAGCTTGGGTCTGGGACCCATGAGCACTGAAGCTTTCTTT
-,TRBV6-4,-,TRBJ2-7,CASSQRPTTVNEQYF,TGTGCCAGCAGTCAAAGGCCAACAACGGTGAACGAGCAGTACTTC
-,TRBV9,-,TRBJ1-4,CASSSGSTNEKLFF,TGTGCCAGCAGCTCAGGGTCAACTAATGAAAAACTGTTTTTT
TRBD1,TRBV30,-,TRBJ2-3,CAMGQGSTDTQYF,TGTGCCATGGGACAGGGGAGCACAGATACGCAGTATTTT
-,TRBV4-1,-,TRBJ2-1,CASIGPAYNEQFF,TGCGCCAGCATTGGACCAGCCTACAATGAGCAGTTCTTC
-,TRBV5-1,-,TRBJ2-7,CASSLSTGISYEQYF,TGCGCCAGCAGCTTGTCTACTGGAATCTCCTACGAGCAGTACTTC
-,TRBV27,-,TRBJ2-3,CASRPGGHTDTQYF,TGTGCCAGCAGACCCGGGGGGCACACAGATACGCAGTATTTT
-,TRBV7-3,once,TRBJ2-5,CASSYTGGQETQYF,TGTGCCAGCAGCTACACCGGGGGCCAAGAGACCCAGTACTTC
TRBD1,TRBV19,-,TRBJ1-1,CASRGQENTEAFF,TGTGCCAGTAGGGGACAGGAGAACACTGAAGCTTTCTTT
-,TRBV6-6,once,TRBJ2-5,CASSYSGSPFETQYF,TGTGCCAGCAGTTACTCTGGCAGCCCATTCGAGACCCAGTACTTC
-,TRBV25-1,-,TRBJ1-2,CASSGGPSYGYTF,TGTGCCAGCAGTGGGGGACCGAGTTATGGCTACACCTTC
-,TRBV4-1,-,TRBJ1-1,CASSQGHGLMNTEAFF,TGCGCCAGCAGCCAAGGCCACGGATTAATGAACACTGAAGCTTTCTTT
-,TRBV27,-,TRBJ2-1,CASRPYPGSSYNEQFF,TGTGCCAGCAGACCATACCCAGGGAGCTCCTACAATGAGCAGTTCTTC
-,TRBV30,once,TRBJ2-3,CAWSSAASTDTQYF,TGTGCCTGGAGCTCAGCGGCTAGCACAGATACGCAGTATTTT
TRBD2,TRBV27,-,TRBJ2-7,CASSRLAGGPYEQYF,TGTGCCAGCAGCCGACTAGCGGGGGGGCCCTACGAGCAGTACTTC
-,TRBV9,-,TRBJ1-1,CASSVGNREAFF,TGTGCCAGCAGCGTAGGCAACCGGGAAGCTTTCTTT
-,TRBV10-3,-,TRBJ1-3,CAIKVPDGSSGNTIYF,TGTGCCATCAAAGTCCCGGACGGGAGCTCTGGAAACACCATATATTTT
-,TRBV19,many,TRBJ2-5,CASSIGLRGQETQYF,TGTGCCAGTAGTATCGGGTTGCGGGGCCAAGAGACCCAGTACTTC
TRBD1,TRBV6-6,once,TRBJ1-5,CASRRYRGNQPQHF,TGTGCCAGCAGACGATACAGGGGGAATCAGCCCCAGCATTTT
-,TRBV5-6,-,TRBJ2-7,CASSFGSSGDEQYF,TGTGCCAGCAGCTTCGGGTCCTCCGGCGACGAGCAGTACTTC
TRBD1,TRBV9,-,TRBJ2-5,CASSAIPRQGVETQYF,TGTGCCAGCAGCGCGATCCCCCGACAGGGAGTGGAGACCCAGTACTTC
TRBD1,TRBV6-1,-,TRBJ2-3,CASTEDRNTDTQYF,TGTGCCAGCACTGAGGACAGGAACACAGATACGCAGTATTTT
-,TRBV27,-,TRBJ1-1,CASSFVDRGTEAFF,TGTGCCAGCAGTTTTGTGGATCGGGGCACTGAAGCTTTCTTT
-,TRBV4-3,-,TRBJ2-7,CASSGSGQLVYEQYF,TGCGCCAGCAGCGGAAGTGGCCAGCTCGTCTACGAGCAGTACTTC
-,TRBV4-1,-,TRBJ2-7,CASSYGLAAYEQYF,TGCGCCAGCAGCTACGGGCTAGCCGCCTACGAGCAGTACTTC
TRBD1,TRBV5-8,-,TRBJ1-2,CASSLRDRVSGYGYTF,TGTGCCAGCAGCTTGAGGGACAGGGTATCAGGCTATGGCTACACCTTC
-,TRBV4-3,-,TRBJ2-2,CASSQDRQGGTGELFF,TGCGCCAGCAGCCAAGATAGGCAGGGGGGCACCGGGGAGCTGTTTTTT
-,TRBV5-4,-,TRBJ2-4,CASSLSDDNIQYF,TGTGCCAGCAGCTTGAGTGACGACAACATTCAGTACTTC
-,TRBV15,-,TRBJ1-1,CATSSQGGTEAFF,TGTGCCACCAGCAGCCAGGGTGGCACTGAAGCTTTCTTT
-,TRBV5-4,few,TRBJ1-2,CASSQSGGVSYGYTF,TGTGCCAGCAGCCAATCCGGGGGGGTTTCATATGGCTACACCTTC
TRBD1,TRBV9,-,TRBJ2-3,CASSVGVTDRGDTQYF,TGTGCCAGCAGCGTAGGGGTGACGGACAGGGGCGATACGCAGTATTTT
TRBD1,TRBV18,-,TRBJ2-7,CASSPPDRGHYEQYF,TGTGCCAGCTCACCACCGGACAGGGGGCATTACGAGCAGTACTTC
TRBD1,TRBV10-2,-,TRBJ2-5,CASSESTGVQETQYF,TGCGCCAGCAGTGAGTCGACAGGGGTACAAGAGACCCAGTACTTC
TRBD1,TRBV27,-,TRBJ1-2,CASSLGQGLYGYTF,TGTGCCAGCAGTTTGGGACAGGGGCTTTATGGCTACACCTTC
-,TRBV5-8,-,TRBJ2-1,CASSLGVYNEQFF,TGTGCCAGCAGCTTGGGAGTTTACAATGAGCAGTTCTTC
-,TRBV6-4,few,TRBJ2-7,CASSDWAGYEQYF,TGTGCCAGCAGTGACTGGGCAGGCTACGAGCAGTACTTC
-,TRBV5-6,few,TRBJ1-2,CASSGLGNGYTF,TGTGCCAGCAGCGGCCTCGGAAATGGCTACACCTTC
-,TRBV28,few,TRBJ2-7,CASNPGFSSYEQYF,TGTGCCAGCAATCCGGGCTTCAGCTCCTACGAGCAGTACTTC
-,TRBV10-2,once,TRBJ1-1,CASSPGRHTEAFF,TGCGCCAGCAGCCCGGGGAGGCACACTGAAGCTTTCTTT